This T cell receptor (beta chain) was recovered during a study of T cells in women clearing cervical HPV infection. Libraries were prepared by immunoSEQ multiplex PCR; TCRdb keeps only in-frame clonotypes and omits some of them. The repertoire table contains about 20,000 clones. V shed 3 bases and J shed 6 bases, with 10 bases lying between them. The germline V gene has CDR1 SNHLY and CDR2 FYNNEI. This CDR3 is built from 13 residues. Points on this clone: The read falls 3 residues short of the CDR3 end, and the missing part is taken from the germline J gene.

The receptor's source is a woman aged 18-70 years with a cervical HPV16 infection that either progressed to CIN3+ or cleared (not recorded which). Material for sequencing was blood buffy coat. The rearrangement links TRBV2 to TRBJ2-3; D could derive from TRBD1 or TRBD2 (5 bases each). CDR3 sequence reads: CASSDYEGDTQYF. The CDR3 bases that were read are TGTGCCAGCAGTGATTACGAGGGGGATACG. Full variable domain (remainder filled in from reference TRBV2 and TRBJ2-3): EPEVTQTPSHQVTQMGQEVILRCVPISNHLYFYWYRQILGQKVEFLVSFYNNEISEKSEIFDDQFSVERPDGSNFTLKIRSTKLEDSAMYFCASSDYEGDTQYFGPGTRLTVL.